Each of the 28 T cell receptor beta chains below was sequenced from the same sample in a study of shared clonotypes between healthy human individuals. The method was immunoSEQ multiplex PCR; TCRdb's version includes in-frame clones alone and lacks a portion of them. This table holds fewer than 700,000 clones, approximately 95% found once. The naive CD8 fraction comprised CD45RO-negative cells positively selected for CCR7 and excluded terminally differentiated effector memory CD45RA+ cells. Sequenced material: naive CD8+ T cells sorted from blood. Receptors originate from a woman aged 25-40 years in good health.

The chain joins TRBV4-1 to TRBJ1-6; TRBD1 matches 9 bases. The germline V gene encodes CDR1 MGHRA and CDR2 YSYEKL. CDR3 length: 14 residues. V lost 2 bases and J lost 10; bases outside the gene matches: 3. Here the CDR3 reads CASSQRQGGSPLHF. DNA for the CDR3: TGCGCCAGCAGCCAAAGACAGGGGGGATCACCCCTCCACTTT.

The chain has TRBV4-1 and TRBJ1-5; tentative D call: TRBD1 (5 bases). V was trimmed by 0 bases and J by 6 bases, leaving 12 bases between them. CDR3 length: 15 residues. The germline gives CDR1 MGHRA, CDR2 YSYEKL. The CDR3 nucleotides read TGCGCCAGCAGCCAAGATGGTTGGGGGTCTCAGCCCCAGCATTTT. This codes for CASSQDGWGSQPQHF.

V usage is TRBV27 and J usage is TRBJ2-3, with D maybe TRBD1 (6 bases). V lost 5 bases, J lost 3 bases, and 18 bases lay in between. From germline, CDR1 is MNHEY and CDR2 SMNVEV (reference sequence). The CDR3 is 16 residues long. CDR3 in amino acids: CASSTLRGGSTDTQYF. CDR3 coding DNA: TGTGCCAGCAGTACACTACGAGGGGGTTCGACAGATACGCAGTATTTT.

The V and J genes are TRBV27 and TRBJ2-1, with TRBD1 as a possible D gene (6 bases). The CDR3 runs 15 residues. Trimming took off 6 bases at V and 8 bases at J, with 20 bases between the two ends. Germline V gives CDR1 MNHEY, CDR2 SMNVEV (reference sequence). CDR3 loop: CASSLLGGAGDEQFF. CDR3 sequence (DNA): TGTGCCAGCAGCCTCCTCGGCGGCGCAGGGGATGAGCAGTTCTTC.

The chain uses TRBV4-1 and TRBJ1-5; D ambiguous. The CDR3 contains 15 residues. Deletions cut 0 bases from V and 0 bases from J, with 6 bases between. Germline lookup yields CDR1 MGHRA and CDR2 YSYEKL. CDR3 DNA: TGCGCCAGCAGCCAAGAGCAGTATAGCAATCAGCCCCAGCATTTT. As protein: CASSQEQYSNQPQHF.

The V call is TRBV9, the J call TRBJ1-1; 7 nucleotides agree with TRBD1. Germline CDR1 is SGDLS and CDR2 is YYNGEE. The CDR3 totals 16 residues. J lost 0 bases, V lost 0 bases, and 5 bases had no gene match. CDR3 nucleotide sequence: TGTGCCAGCAGCGTAGAACCAGGGGGTATGAACACTGAAGCTTTCTTT. This sequence encodes CASSVEPGGMNTEAFF.

This chain uses TRBV27 with TRBJ2-3, with D maybe TRBD2 (5 bases). The CDR3 runs to 15 residues. Germline CDR1 MNHEY, CDR2 SMNVEV (reference sequence). V lost 0 bases and J 4 bases, leaving 11 bases between the germline ends. This CDR3 is CASSLSPLVPDTQYF. CDR3 DNA: TGTGCCAGCAGTTTATCGCCACTAGTTCCAGATACGCAGTATTTT.

This rearrangement joins TRBV6-5 to TRBJ1-4; D not resolved. V lost 0 bases and J 1 base, leaving 9 bases between the germline ends. The length of the CDR3 is 16 residues. Germline CDR1 is MNHEY and CDR2 is SVGAGI. The CDR3 DNA sequence: TGTGCCAGCAGTTACTCCGGAACACTAACTAATGAAAAACTGTTTTTT. Its protein product is CASSYSGTLTNEKLFF.

The V and J genes are TRBV9 and TRBJ1-3; 7 positions match TRBD1. The CDR3 runs 14 residues. Trimming took 2 bases from V and 3 from J; bases not matched to a gene: 2. The germline V gene has CDR1 SGDLS and CDR2 YYNGEE. The CDR3 DNA is TGTGCCAGCAGCGTGACAGGGCTTGGAAACACCATATATTTT. Translated: CASSVTGLGNTIYF. Full variable domain (missing parts from reference TRBV9 and TRBJ1-3): DSGVTQTPKHLITATGQRVTLRCSPRSGDLSVYWYQQSLDQGLQFLIQYYNGEERAKGNILERFSAQQFPDLHSELNLSSLELGDSALYFCASSVTGLGNTIYFGEGSWLTVV.

The rearrangement joins TRBV9 to TRBJ1-5; D unclear. The germline V gene encodes CDR1 SGDLS and CDR2 YYNGEE. This CDR3 is built from 13 residues. V was cut by 3 bases and J by 7 bases, with 11 bases left in between. The CDR3 sequence: CASSGRGGQPQHF. For the CDR3, the DNA is TGTGCCAGCAGCGGGCGCGGTGGACAGCCCCAGCATTTT.

V and J are TRBV6-5 and TRBJ2-2; D call uncertain. The CDR3 loop spans 12 amino acids. Between the trimmed V and J ends, which lost 4 bases and 8 bases, there was a span of 8 bases. From germline, CDR1 is MNHEY and CDR2 SVGAGI. CDR3 in DNA: TGTGCCAGCAGTTTTCCCGGGGGGGAGCTGTTTTTT. Amino acid sequence: CASSFPGGELFF.

This clone was picked up a small number of times. The rearrangement links TRBV7-9 to TRBJ2-7, with D unclear. In germline, CDR1 is SEHNR, CDR2 FQNEAQ (reference sequence). The CDR3 is made up of 14 amino acids. The germline V and J ends were trimmed by 7 bases and 2 bases, with 15 bases remaining between them. The CDR3 DNA reads as TGTGCCAGCATAGGGTCTGAGTCACCCTACGAGCAGTACTTC. This gives the protein CASIGSESPYEQYF.

This clone showed up just once. This rearrangement joins TRBV6-1 to TRBJ2-5; 11 bases line up with TRBD2. Germline V gene sequence: CDR1 MNHNS, CDR2 SASEGT. The V segment lost 6 bases and the J segment 3 bases; nucleotides outside the gene matches: 6. This CDR3 region has 15 residues. The CDR3 bases are TGTGCCAGCAGCCCGACGGGACTAGCGGAAGAGACCCAGTACTTC. Protein sequence: CASSPTGLAEETQYF.

This chain connects TRBV28 to TRBJ1-1, with 8 bases aligning to TRBD1. This CDR3 has 13 residues. CDR1 and CDR2 from the germline V gene are MDHEN and SYDVKM. J gave up 10 bases and V 6 bases, and 10 bases lay outside the gene matches. CDR3 amino acids: CASSPTGAGGAFF. CDR3 nucleotides: TGTGCCAGCAGCCCGACAGGGGCCGGTGGAGCTTTCTTT.

The chain is built from TRBV30 and TRBJ2-7; 7 positions match TRBD2. This CDR3 comprises 14 residues. Per germline, CDR1 GTSNPN and CDR2 SVGIG (reference sequence). After removal of 4 bases from V and 3 bases from J, the junction contained 9 bases not matched to a gene. The CDR3 region has the DNA TGTGCCTGGACTAAGCGGGACCTCCTCTACGAGCAGTACTTC. This encodes CAWTKRDLLYEQYF. The whole variable domain, remainder taken from reference TRBV30 and TRBJ2-7, is SQTIHQWPATLVQPVGSPLSLECTVEGTSNPNLYWYRQAAGRGLQLLFYSVGIGQISSEVPQNLSASRPQDRQFILSSKKLLLSDSGFYLCAWTKRDLLYEQYFGPGTRLTVT.

This clone was detected a few times. The chain uses TRBV29-1 and TRBJ1-1; D is ambiguous. The CDR3 extends over 13 amino acids. Germline CDR1 SQVTM, CDR2 ANQGSEA. The ends were cut back, 4 bases at V and 0 bases at J, with 9 bases in the middle. The CDR3 is CSVVEALNTEAFF. As DNA, the CDR3 is TGCAGCGTTGTGGAGGCATTGAACACTGAAGCTTTCTTT.

This clone was seen more than once but under ten times. The rearrangement joins TRBV30 to TRBJ1-1, with D possibly TRBD1 on 5 matching bases. The CDR3 has 11 residues. Germline CDR1 GTSNPN, CDR2 SVGIG (reference sequence). V was cut by 3 bases and J by 5 bases, with 7 bases left in between. The CDR3 DNA reads TGTGCCTGGAGCAGGGTAACTGAAGCTTTCTTT. It encodes CAWSRVTEAFF.

The chain has TRBV7-6 and TRBJ2-2; TRBD2 aligns across 9 bases. The CDR3 covers 18 residues. V shed 3 bases and J 2 bases; nucleotides not matched to a gene: 10. Germline CDR1 reads SGHVS; CDR2 reads FNYEAQ. CDR3 loop: CASSFRTAGGPNTGELFF. CDR3 sequence (DNA): TGTGCCAGCAGCTTCAGGACGGCGGGAGGGCCAAACACCGGGGAGCTGTTTTTT.

V and J are TRBV9 and TRBJ1-3; D is perhaps TRBD1 (6 bases). The CDR3 loop spans 16 amino acids. Trimming took 2 bases from V and 8 from J, leaving 20 bases between them. Looked up from germline, CDR1 is SGDLS and CDR2 is YYNGEE. The CDR3 DNA reads as TGTGCCAGCAGCGTCAGTGTGAAAACAGGGCTGGACACCATATATTTT. It specifies CASSVSVKTGLDTIYF.

The V and J genes are TRBV28 and TRBJ1-6; D gene ambiguous. The ends were cut back, 5 bases at V and 6 bases at J, with 2 bases in the middle. The CDR3 runs to 11 residues. CDR1 and CDR2 (germline): MDHEN, SYDVKM. The CDR3 DNA reads TGTGCCAGCAGTGTTAATTCACCCCTCCACTTT. This sequence encodes CASSVNSPLHF.

The chain uses TRBV13 and TRBJ2-5; 7 bases align to TRBD1. Germline trimming cut 3 bases from V and 1 base from J; bases unmatched to any gene: 5. Looked up from germline, CDR1 is PRHDT and CDR2 is FYEKMQ (reference sequence). This CDR3 contains 15 residues. CDR3 residues: CASSLTRDSQETQYF. The DNA of the CDR3 is TGTGCCAGCAGCTTGACTCGGGACAGCCAAGAGACCCAGTACTTC.

The chain employs TRBV7-9 and TRBJ2-7; 9 positions agree with TRBD1. Germline loops: CDR1 SEHNR, CDR2 FQNEAQ (reference sequence). J gave up 4 bases and V 5 bases, and 6 bases lay outside the gene matches. This CDR3 is 14 amino acids long. CDR3 loop: CASSPRQGGYEQYF. The CDR3 DNA follows: TGTGCCAGCAGCCCCAGACAGGGGGGATACGAGCAGTACTTC.

This clone has just a few counts. The rearrangement joins TRBV9 to TRBJ1-3; TRBD1 is a possible D gene (5 bases). The CDR3 consists of 15 residues. V was pared by 4 bases and J by 0 bases, with 11 bases between. Germline CDR1 is SGDLS and CDR2 is YYNGEE. The CDR3 sequence: CASSPRVYSGNTIYF. DNA for the CDR3: TGTGCCAGCAGCCCCAGGGTTTACTCTGGAAACACCATATATTTT.

The V and J genes are TRBV7-9 and TRBJ2-5; TRBD2 agrees at 7 bases. The V gene's germline CDR1 is SEHNR and CDR2 FQNEAQ (reference sequence). The CDR3 contains 12 residues. V trimming: 8 bases; J trimming: 5 bases; junction bases outside the gene matches: 5. In DNA, the CDR3 is TGTGCCAGCTGCATGGGGGGGGAGACCCAGTACTTC. Its translation is CASCMGGETQYF.

This chain joins TRBV4-1 and TRBJ2-7, with D uncertain. With 0 bases removed from V and 2 bases from J, the gap between germline ends came to 2 bases. Germline CDR1 is MGHRA and CDR2 is YSYEKL. CDR3 length equals 12 residues. CDR3 region: CASSQDPYEQYF. The CDR3 DNA sequence: TGCGCCAGCAGCCAAGATCCCTACGAGCAGTACTTC.

The CDR3 is CASNQVAGTNTGELFF. The CDR3 DNA reads TGTGCCAGCAATCAGGTGGCGGGAACGAACACCGGGGAGCTGTTTTTT. This rearrangement joins TRBV9 to TRBJ2-2, with D perhaps matching TRBD2 (6 bases). CDR3 size: 16 residues. Per germline, CDR1 SGDLS and CDR2 YYNGEE. V gave up 6 bases and J gave up 0 bases, with 15 bases separating them. Using reference TRBV9 and TRBJ2-2 for the parts outside the CDR3, the full variable domain is DSGVTQTPKHLITATGQRVTLRCSPRSGDLSVYWYQQSLDQGLQFLIQYYNGEERAKGNILERFSAQQFPDLHSELNLSSLELGDSALYFCASNQVAGTNTGELFFGEGSRLTVL.

This chain links TRBV28 with TRBJ2-5; D assignment may be TRBD1 or TRBD2 (5 bases each). Gene TRBJ2-7 matches the end of the DNA better, so the J call may be wrong. The CDR3 sequence is 12 residues long. Per germline, CDR1 MDHEN and CDR2 SYDVKM. CDR3: CASSGTSDEQYF. As DNA, the CDR3 is TGTGCCAGCAGTGGGACCTCTGACGAGCAGTACTTC.

Details on this clone: The same CDR3 is also encoded by other DNA sequences in this sample. V is TRBV28 and J is TRBJ1-5; 7 nucleotides align to TRBD1. This CDR3 spans 14 amino acids. The germline V gene has CDR1 MDHEN and CDR2 SYDVKM. The junction had 8 bases not matched to a gene; V was cut back by 5 bases and J by 7 bases. The CDR3 region has the DNA TGTGCCAGCAGTCCGACAGGGTTGGGGCAGCCCCAGCATTTT. It yields the protein CASSPTGLGQPQHF. The entire variable domain, with the rest obtained from reference TRBV28 and TRBJ1-5, is as follows: DVKVTQSSRYLVKRTGEKVFLECVQDMDHENMFWYRQDPGLGLRLIYFSYDVKMKEKGDIPEGYSVSREKKERFSLILESASTNQTSMYLCASSPTGLGQPQHFGDGTRLSIL.